This TCR beta chain was captured by sequencing in a study of T cells expressing NK-cell markers (dated by TCRdb to 2019 to 2021). For context, the study as a whole: In sorted CD3+CD56+NKG2C+, CD3+CD56+NKG2C- and CD3+CD56-NKG2C+ T-cell subsets from eight donors, TCR beta-chain repertoires were profiled. Seven of the eight sequenced donors were HCMV-seropositive and one was HCMV-seronegative. The study sequenced eight donors, all healthy volunteers chosen at random: three men and five women. Libraries were sequenced as 2 x 150 bp reads on Illumina HiSeq 2000/2500, MiSeq or NextSeq. The research as a whole found: Whether the expanded NKG2C-expressing T cell clones were specific for HCMV antigens was left unclear. For 5 or 6 donors, the dominant CD3+CD56+NKG2C+ clonotypes were among the top 10 CD8+ clonotypes and accounted for 1.0-7.0% of CD8+ T cells. Those dominant clonotypes were again the most abundant among CD3+CD56-NKG2C+ cells in a handful of donors, at about 25-60.1%.

HCMV-specific IgG was detected in serum with a commercial ELISA kit to determine HCMV serostatus. Peripheral blood mononuclear cells were isolated from blood by Ficoll density gradient centrifugation. The germline V gene specifies SQVTM as CDR1 and ANQGSEA as CDR2. The CDR3 starts with the cysteine, ends with the phenylalanine, and has 18 residues. No DNA has been recorded. Sequencing instrument: Illumina HiSeq 2000. TCR beta cDNA libraries were made by 5'RACE template switching that added a universal primer site and unique molecular identifiers. cDNA synthesis was primed from the TCR beta constant segment, followed by two successive PCR amplification steps. The original methods were these. MIGEC handled demultiplexing of the reads and grouping by UMI, while MiTCR was used to assemble and quantify clonotypes. To remove erroneous sequences, TCR cDNA sequences were retained only when supported by two or more reads. The tcR package was used for downstream repertoire analysis, and clonotypes were matched between fractions using CDR3 nucleotide sequence together with V segment. VDJmatch was used to annotate antigen specificity against VDJdb, with one amino acid substitution in CDR3 permitted. After the reads were reprocessed by TCRdb, one entry was made per CDR3 protein sequence, with no DNA. These V and J calls originate from TCRdb's pipeline instead of the authors' own analysis. The sample table records a few hundred thousand distinct CDR3 sequences. The top ten constitute roughly 5.2% of the sample.

On this clonotype: Which antigen it targets is not known.

The chain links TRBV29-1 with TRBJ1-2; TCRdb's assignment of TRBD1 cannot be checked, as there is no DNA. Sequenced input: blood T cells: a sorted CD56 or NKG2C T cell subset, CD4+ or CD8+ T cells, or bulk PBMC T cells (not recorded which). The sequence derives from a man aged 18-70 years in good health. The CDR3: CSVEDLGGPGGQDYGYTF. Outside the CDR3, residues come from the reference TRBV29-1 and TRBJ1-2 proteins, so the full variable domain is: SAVISQKPSRDICQRGTSLTIQCQVDSQVTMMFWYRQQPGQSLTLIATANQGSEATYESGFVIDKFPISRPNLTFSTLTVSNMSPEDSSIYLCSVEDLGGPGGQDYGYTFGSGTRLTVV.